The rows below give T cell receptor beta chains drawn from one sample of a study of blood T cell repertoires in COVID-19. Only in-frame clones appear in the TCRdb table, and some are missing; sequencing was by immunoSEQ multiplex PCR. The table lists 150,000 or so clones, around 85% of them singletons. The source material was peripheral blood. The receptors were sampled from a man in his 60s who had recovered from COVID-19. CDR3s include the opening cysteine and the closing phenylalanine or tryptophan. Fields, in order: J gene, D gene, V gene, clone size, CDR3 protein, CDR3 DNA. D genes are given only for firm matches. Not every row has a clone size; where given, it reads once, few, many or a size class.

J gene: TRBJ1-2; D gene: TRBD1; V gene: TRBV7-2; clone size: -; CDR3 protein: CASSFQGVYGYTF; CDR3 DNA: TGTGCCAGCAGCTTCCAGGGGGTCTATGGCTACACCTTC
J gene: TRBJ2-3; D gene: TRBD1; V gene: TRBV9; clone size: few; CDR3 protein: CASSFGQGGTQYF; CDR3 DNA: TGTGCCAGCAGCTTTGGACAGGGTGGTACGCAGTATTTT
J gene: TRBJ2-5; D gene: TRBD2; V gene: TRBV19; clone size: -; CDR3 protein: CASSPSSGEETQYF; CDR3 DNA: TGTGCCAGTAGCCCCTCTAGCGGGGAGGAGACCCAGTACTTC
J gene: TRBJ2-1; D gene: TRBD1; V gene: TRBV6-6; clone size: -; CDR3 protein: CASSKATGDNEQFF; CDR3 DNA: TGTGCCAGCAGTAAAGCGACAGGGGACAATGAGCAGTTCTTC
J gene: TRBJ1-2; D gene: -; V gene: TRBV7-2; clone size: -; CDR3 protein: CASSLANSPGYGYTF; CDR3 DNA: TGTGCCAGCAGCTTAGCTAACTCCCCCGGGTATGGCTACACCTTC
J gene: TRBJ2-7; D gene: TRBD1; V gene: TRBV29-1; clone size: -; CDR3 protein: CSVRAGGGEQYF; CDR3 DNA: TGCAGCGTTAGGGCAGGGGGCGGCGAGCAGTACTTC
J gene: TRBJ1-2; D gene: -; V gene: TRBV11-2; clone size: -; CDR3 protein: CASSLVRAQANYGYTF; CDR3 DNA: TGTGCCAGCAGCTTAGTCAGGGCCCAAGCTAACTATGGCTACACCTTC
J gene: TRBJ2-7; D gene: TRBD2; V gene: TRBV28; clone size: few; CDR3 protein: CASSPGTTYEQYF; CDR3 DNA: TGTGCCAGCAGTCCTGGGACTACTTACGAGCAGTACTTC
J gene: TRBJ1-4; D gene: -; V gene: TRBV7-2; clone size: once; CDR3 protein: CASSFSSNEKLFF; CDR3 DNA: TGTGCCAGCAGCTTTTCTAGTAATGAAAAACTGTTTTTT
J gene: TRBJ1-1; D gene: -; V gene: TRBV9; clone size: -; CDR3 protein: CASSPSGRQAYEAFF; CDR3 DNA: TGTGCCAGCAGCCCTTCGGGGCGACAGGCCTATGAAGCTTTCTTT
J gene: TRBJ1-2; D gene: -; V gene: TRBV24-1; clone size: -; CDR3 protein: CATWGDYGYTF; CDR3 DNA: TGTGCCACCTGGGGGGACTATGGCTACACCTTC
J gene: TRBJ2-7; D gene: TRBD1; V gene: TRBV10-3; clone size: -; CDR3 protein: CAISEGTTGVGSYEQYF; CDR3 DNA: TGTGCCATCAGTGAGGGAACTACAGGGGTCGGATCCTACGAGCAGTACTTC
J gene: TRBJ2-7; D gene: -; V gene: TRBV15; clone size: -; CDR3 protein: CATSRDRDTSYEQYF; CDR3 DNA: TGTGCCACCAGCAGGGACCGGGACACCTCCTACGAGCAGTACTTC
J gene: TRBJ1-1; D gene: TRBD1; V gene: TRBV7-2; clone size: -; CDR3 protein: CASSLGDRVTEAFF; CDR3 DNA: TGTGCCAGCAGCCTAGGGGACAGGGTGACCGAAGCTTTCTTT
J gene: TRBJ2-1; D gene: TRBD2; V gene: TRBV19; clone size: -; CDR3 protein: CASSIVASGGASYNEQFF; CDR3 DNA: TGTGCCAGTAGTATAGTTGCTAGCGGGGGGGCGTCCTACAATGAGCAGTTCTTC
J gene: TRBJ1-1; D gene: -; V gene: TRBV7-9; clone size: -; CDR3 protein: CASSLGSTGSTEAFF; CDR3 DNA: TGTGCCAGCAGCTTAGGTTCGACAGGTTCTACTGAAGCTTTCTTT
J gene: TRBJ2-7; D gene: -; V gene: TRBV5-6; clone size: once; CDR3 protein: CASSLVQGTYEQYF; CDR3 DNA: TGTGCCAGCAGCTTGGTACAGGGTACCTACGAGCAGTACTTC
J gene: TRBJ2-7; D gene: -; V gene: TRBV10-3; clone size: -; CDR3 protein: CAISSSYEQYF; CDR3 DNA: TGTGCCATTTCGAGCTCCTACGAGCAGTACTTC
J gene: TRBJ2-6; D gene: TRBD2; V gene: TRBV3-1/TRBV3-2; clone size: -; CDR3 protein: CASWGGTGANVLTF; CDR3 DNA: TGTGCCAGCTGGGGAGGGACTGGGGCCAACGTCCTGACTTTC
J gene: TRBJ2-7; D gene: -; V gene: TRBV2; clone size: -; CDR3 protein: CASREQGPYEQYF; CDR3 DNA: TGTGCCAGCAGGGAACAGGGTCCCTACGAGCAGTACTTC
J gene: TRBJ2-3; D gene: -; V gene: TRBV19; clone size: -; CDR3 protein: CASSILDTQYF; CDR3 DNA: TGTGCCAGTAGTATTCTCGATACGCAGTATTTT
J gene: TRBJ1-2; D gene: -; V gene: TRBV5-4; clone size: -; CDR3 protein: CASSRGQARANYGYTF; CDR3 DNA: TGTGCCAGCAGCAGGGGACAAGCGCGCGCTAACTATGGCTACACCTTC
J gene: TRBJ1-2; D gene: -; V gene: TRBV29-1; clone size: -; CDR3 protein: CSVGVSYSYGYTF; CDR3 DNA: TGCAGCGTTGGCGTTTCGTACTCCTATGGCTACACCTTC
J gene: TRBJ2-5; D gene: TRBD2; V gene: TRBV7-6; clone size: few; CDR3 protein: CASSEPRGGAETQYF; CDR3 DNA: TGTGCCAGCAGTGAACCGCGGGGGGGCGCGGAGACCCAGTACTTC